The T cell receptor beta chain described here comes from a study of T cell changes during pregnancy in multiple sclerosis (dated by TCRdb to the late 2010s). About the full investigation: Changes in the T cell repertoire over the course of pregnancy were examined in this study in women with multiple sclerosis.

The library was generated by the immunoSEQ multiplex PCR assay. Here the immuneACCESS table is served through TCRdb, limited to in-frame sequences with V and J called. Missing clones are a known gap in these copies; in checked studies unresolved V genes cover under half, and the rest lacks a known reason. For this sample the table gives about 48,000 clones, of which approximately 85% were detected only once. The ten biggest clones cover around 1.2% of the sample. Regarding this clone: What this receptor recognizes is not known. No per-base quality is available; no much larger clone lies one base away.

This clonotype originated in a female donor with multiple sclerosis, enrolled in a pregnancy study. Sample: CD4+ T cells from peripheral blood mononuclear cells, taken in the second trimester of pregnancy.

Here the CDR3 is given as CASSQDGTSGGWGEQFF. The nucleotide sequence reads TGCGCCAGCAGCCAAGACGGGACTAGCGGGGGGTGGGGTGAGCAGTTCTTC. This chain joins TRBV4-1 to TRBJ2-1, with TRBD2 matching 15 junction bases. The CDR3 covers 17 residues, taking in both the cysteine and the phenylalanine. Of all the DNA, just the CDR3 is kept, 51 bases in frame from base 1. CDR1 is given as MGHRA and CDR2 as YSYEKL, both from the germline V gene. Clipping removes 0 bases from V and 9 bases from J, with 6 as the unmatched junction base count.